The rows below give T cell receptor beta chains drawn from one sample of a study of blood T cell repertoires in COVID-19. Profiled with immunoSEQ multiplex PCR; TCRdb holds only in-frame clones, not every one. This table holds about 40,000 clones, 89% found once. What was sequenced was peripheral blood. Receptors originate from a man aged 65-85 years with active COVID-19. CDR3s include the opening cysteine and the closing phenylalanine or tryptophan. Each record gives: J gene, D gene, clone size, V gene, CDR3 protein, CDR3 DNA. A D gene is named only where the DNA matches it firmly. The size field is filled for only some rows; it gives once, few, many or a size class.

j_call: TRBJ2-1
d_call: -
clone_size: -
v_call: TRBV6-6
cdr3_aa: CASSSGNEQFF
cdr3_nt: TGTGCCAGCAGTTCCGGCAATGAGCAGTTCTTC

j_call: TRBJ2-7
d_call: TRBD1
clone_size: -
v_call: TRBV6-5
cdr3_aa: CASSYTGQASSYEQYF
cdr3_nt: TGTGCCAGCAGTTACACGGGACAGGCAAGCTCCTACGAGCAGTACTTC

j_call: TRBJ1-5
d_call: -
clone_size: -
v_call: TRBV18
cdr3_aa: CASSPTGNVASQPQHF
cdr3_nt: TGTGCCAGCTCACCTACCGGGAACGTGGCCAGCCAGCCCCAGCATTTT

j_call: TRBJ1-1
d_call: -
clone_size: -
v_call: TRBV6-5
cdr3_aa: CASSYRRRGNNTEAFF
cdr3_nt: TGTGCCAGCAGTTACAGGCGCAGGGGAAATAACACTGAAGCTTTCTTT

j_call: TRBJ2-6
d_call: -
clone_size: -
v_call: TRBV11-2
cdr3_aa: CASSFTGTLSGANVLTF
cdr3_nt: TGTGCCAGCAGCTTTACCGGTACCCTCTCTGGGGCCAACGTCCTGACTTTC

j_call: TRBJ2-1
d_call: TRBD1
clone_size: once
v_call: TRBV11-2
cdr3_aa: CASSTPTGLSSYNEQFF
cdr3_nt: TGTGCCAGCAGCACCCCGACAGGGCTGAGCTCCTACAATGAGCAGTTCTTC

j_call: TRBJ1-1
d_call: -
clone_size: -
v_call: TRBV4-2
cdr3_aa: CASSQDRGGAGELNTEAFF
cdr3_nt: TGTGCCAGCAGCCAAGATAGGGGAGGGGCAGGGGAATTAAACACTGAAGCTTTCTTT

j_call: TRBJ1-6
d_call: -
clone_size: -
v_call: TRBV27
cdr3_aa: CASKRVSGASPLHF
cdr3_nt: TGTGCCAGCAAGAGAGTCTCAGGGGCTTCACCCCTCCACTTT

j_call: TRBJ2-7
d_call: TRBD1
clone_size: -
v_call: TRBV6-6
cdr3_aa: CASSYGTGGYYEQYF
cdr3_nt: TGTGCCAGCAGTTACGGGACAGGGGGGTACTACGAGCAGTACTTC

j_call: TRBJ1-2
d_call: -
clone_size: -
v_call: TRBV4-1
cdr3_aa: CASSSPRSRDLRDGYTF
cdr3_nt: TGCGCCAGCAGCTCTCCCCGAAGCAGGGATCTCCGAGATGGCTACACCTTC

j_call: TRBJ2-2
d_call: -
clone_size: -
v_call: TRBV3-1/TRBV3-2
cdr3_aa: CASSQDGSNTGELFF
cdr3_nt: TGTGCCAGCAGCCAAGACGGGAGTAACACCGGGGAGCTGTTTTTT

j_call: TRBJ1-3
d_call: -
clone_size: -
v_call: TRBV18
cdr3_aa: CASSPPGQLSGNTIYF
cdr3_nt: TGTGCCAGCTCACCACCGGGGCAGCTCTCTGGAAACACCATATATTTT

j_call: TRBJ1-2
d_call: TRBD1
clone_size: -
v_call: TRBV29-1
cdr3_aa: CSAQRQGVAGYTF
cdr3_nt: TGCAGCGCCCAAAGACAGGGGGTTGCTGGCTACACCTTC

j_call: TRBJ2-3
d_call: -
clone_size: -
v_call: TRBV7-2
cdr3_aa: CASSSVRGRTDTQYF
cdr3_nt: TGTGCCAGCAGCTCCGTGCGGGGCCGCACAGATACGCAGTATTTT

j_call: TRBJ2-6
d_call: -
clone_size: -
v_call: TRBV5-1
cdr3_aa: CASSLEAATGANVLTF
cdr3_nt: TGCGCCAGCAGCTTGGAAGCGGCGACTGGGGCCAACGTCCTGACTTTC

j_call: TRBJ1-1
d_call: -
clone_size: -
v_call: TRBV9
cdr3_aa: CASSPGVGTEAFF
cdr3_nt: TGTGCCAGCAGCCCCGGGGTGGGCACTGAAGCTTTCTTT

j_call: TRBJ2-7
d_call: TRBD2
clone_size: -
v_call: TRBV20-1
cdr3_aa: CSASLRRGGGYEQYF
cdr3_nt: TGCAGTGCTAGTTTGAGGCGGGGGGGTGGCTACGAGCAGTACTTC

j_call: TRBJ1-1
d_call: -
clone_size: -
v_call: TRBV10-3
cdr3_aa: CAISTGDTEAFF
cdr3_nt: TGTGCCATCAGTACAGGAGACACTGAAGCTTTCTTT

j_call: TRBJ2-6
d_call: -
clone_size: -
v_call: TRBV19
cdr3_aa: CASSKGGGSGANVLTF
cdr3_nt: TGTGCCAGTAGTAAAGGTGGCGGCTCTGGGGCCAACGTCCTGACTTTC

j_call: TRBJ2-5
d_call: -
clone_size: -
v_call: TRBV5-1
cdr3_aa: CASSLFGGPQETQYF
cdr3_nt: TGCGCCAGCAGCTTGTTCGGGGGGCCTCAAGAGACCCAGTACTTC

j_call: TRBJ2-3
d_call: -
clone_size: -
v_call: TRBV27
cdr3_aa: CASSSTAAGGDTQYF
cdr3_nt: TGTGCCAGCAGTTCTACCGCTGCCGGCGGAGATACGCAGTATTTT

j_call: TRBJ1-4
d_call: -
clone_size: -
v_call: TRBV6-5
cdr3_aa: CASSYSWGGREKLFF
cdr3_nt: TGTGCCAGCAGTTACTCATGGGGGGGACGGGAAAAACTGTTTTTT

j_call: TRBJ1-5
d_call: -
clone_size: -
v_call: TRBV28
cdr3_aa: CASRVDRRNQPQHF
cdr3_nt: TGTGCCAGCAGGGTTGACAGGCGCAATCAGCCCCAGCATTTT

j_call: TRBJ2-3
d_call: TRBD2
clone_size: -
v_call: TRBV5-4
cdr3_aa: CASSRTSGGETDTQYF
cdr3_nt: TGTGCCAGCAGCCGAACTAGCGGGGGGGAAACAGATACGCAGTATTTT

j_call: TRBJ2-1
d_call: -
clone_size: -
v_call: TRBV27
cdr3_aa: CASSLFAGASNNEQFF
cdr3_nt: TGTGCCAGCAGTTTATTTGCAGGCGCTTCCAACAATGAGCAGTTCTTC

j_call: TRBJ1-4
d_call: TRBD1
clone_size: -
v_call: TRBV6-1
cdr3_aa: CASSERTGGDVEKLFF
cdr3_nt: TGTGCCAGCAGTGAGAGGACAGGGGGCGATGTTGAAAAACTGTTTTTT

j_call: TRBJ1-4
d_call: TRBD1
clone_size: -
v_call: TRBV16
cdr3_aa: CASGTAANEKLFF
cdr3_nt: TGTGCCAGTGGGACAGCCGCTAATGAAAAACTGTTTTTT

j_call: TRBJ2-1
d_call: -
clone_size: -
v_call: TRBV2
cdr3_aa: CASMRGSYNEQFF
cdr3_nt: TGTGCCAGCATGCGGGGTTCCTACAATGAGCAGTTCTTC

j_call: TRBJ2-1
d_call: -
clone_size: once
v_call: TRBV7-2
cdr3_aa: CASSFLPSATGSYNEQFF
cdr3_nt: TGTGCCAGCAGCTTTTTACCCAGCGCGACAGGCTCCTACAATGAGCAGTTCTTC

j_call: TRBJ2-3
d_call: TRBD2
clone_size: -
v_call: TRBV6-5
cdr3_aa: CASTGLAGGTDTQYF
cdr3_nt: TGTGCCAGCACCGGACTAGCGGGGGGCACAGATACGCAGTATTTT

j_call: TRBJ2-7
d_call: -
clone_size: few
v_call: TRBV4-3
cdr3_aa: CASSQERRGEQYF
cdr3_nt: TGCGCCAGCAGCCAAGAGAGAAGGGGCGAGCAGTACTTC

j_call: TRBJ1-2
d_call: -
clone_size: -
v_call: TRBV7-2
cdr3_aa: CASSTAGANYGYTF
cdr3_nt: TGTGCCAGCAGCACCGCGGGGGCTAACTATGGCTACACCTTC

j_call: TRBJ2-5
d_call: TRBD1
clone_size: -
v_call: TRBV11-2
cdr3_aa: CASSKTGQQETQYF
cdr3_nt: TGTGCCAGCAGCAAGACGGGACAGCAAGAGACCCAGTACTTC

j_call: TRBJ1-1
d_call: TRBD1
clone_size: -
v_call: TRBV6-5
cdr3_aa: CASRVGQGNTEAFF
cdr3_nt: TGTGCCAGCAGGGTGGGACAGGGCAACACTGAAGCTTTCTTT

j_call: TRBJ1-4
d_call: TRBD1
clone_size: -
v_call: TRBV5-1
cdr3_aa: CASSVTGTVTEKLFF
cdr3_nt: TGCGCCAGCAGCGTAACCGGGACAGTCACCGAAAAACTGTTTTTT

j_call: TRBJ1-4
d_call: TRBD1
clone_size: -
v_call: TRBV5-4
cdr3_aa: CASSRGQGHNEKLFF
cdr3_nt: TGTGCCAGCAGCCGGGGACAGGGGCATAATGAAAAACTGTTTTTT

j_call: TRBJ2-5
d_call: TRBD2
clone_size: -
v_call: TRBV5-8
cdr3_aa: CASSLGPAGGRETQYF
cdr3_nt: TGTGCCAGCAGCTTGGGCCCTGCGGGGGGGCGAGAGACCCAGTACTTC

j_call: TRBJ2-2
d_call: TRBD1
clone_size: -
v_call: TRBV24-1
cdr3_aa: CATSEPQTGTGELFF
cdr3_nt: TGTGCCACCAGTGAGCCTCAGACAGGGACCGGGGAGCTGTTTTTT

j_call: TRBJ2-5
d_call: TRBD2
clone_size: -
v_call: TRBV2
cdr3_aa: CASRGLAETQYF
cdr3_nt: TGTGCCAGCAGGGGACTAGCGGAGACCCAGTACTTC

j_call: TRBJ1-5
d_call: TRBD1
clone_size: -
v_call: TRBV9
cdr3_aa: CASSVTGENQPQHF
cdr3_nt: TGTGCCAGCAGCGTAACAGGGGAAAATCAGCCCCAGCATTTT

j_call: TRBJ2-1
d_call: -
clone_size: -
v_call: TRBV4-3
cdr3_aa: CASRNGPQRGEQFF
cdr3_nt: TGCGCCAGCAGAAACGGACCTCAACGAGGGGAGCAGTTCTTC

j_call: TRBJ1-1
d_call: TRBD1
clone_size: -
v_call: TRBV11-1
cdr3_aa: CASSLAGSTGGSNTEAFF
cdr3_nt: TGTGCCAGCAGCTTAGCAGGGAGCACAGGGGGCTCGAACACTGAAGCTTTCTTT

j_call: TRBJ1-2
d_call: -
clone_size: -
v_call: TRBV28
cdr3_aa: CASLMPGFDYGYTF
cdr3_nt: TGTGCCAGCCTTATGCCCGGGTTTGACTATGGCTACACCTTC

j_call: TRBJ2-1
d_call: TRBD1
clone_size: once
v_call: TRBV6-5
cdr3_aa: CATYDRGRNEQFF
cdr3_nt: TGTGCCACCTATGACAGGGGGCGAAATGAGCAGTTCTTC

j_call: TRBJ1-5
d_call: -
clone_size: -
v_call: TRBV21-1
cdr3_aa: CASSNRDRLSNQPQHF
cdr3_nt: TGTGCCAGCAGCAACCGGGACAGACTTAGCAATCAGCCCCAGCATTTT

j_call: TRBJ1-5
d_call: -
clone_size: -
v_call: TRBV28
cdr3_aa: CASSLDSNSNQPQHF
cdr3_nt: TGTGCCAGCAGTTTGGACAGTAATAGCAATCAGCCCCAGCATTTT

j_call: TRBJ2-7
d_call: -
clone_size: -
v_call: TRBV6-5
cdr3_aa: CASINGGAWDEQYF
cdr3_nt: TGTGCCAGCATAAATGGGGGGGCTTGGGACGAGCAGTACTTC

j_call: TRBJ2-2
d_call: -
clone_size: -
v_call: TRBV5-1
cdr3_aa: CASSLASVQNTGELFF
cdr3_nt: TGCGCCAGCAGCTTGGCCTCGGTGCAGAACACCGGGGAGCTGTTTTTT